Listed below are T cell receptor beta chains from one sample, sequenced in a study of blood T cell repertoires in COVID-19. The method was immunoSEQ multiplex PCR; TCRdb's version includes in-frame clones alone and lacks a portion of them. This sample has 90,000 to 110,000 clones; 80% to 85% occur once, and the top ten carry approximately 15%. The sequenced sample was peripheral blood. Source of these receptors: a woman over 75 with acute or convalescent COVID-19. Each CDR3 is given with its conserved first and last residue. D genes are given only for firm matches. Clone size is stated in some rows and not others, as once, few, many or a class when expanded.

>TRBJ2-5|NA|NA|TRBV15|13
CATSYGVRETQYF
TGTGCCACCAGCTACGGGGTCCGGGAGACCCAGTACTTC
>TRBJ1-1|few|TRBD1|TRBV10-3|13
CAISVDRGTEAFF
TGTGCCATCAGTGTCGACAGGGGCACTGAAGCTTTCTTT
>TRBJ2-7|NA|TRBD1|TRBV9|14
CASSVAGQNYEQYF
TGTGCCAGCAGCGTAGCGGGACAGAACTACGAGCAGTACTTC
>TRBJ1-4|once|TRBD1|TRBV3-1/TRBV3-2|14
CASSQMDRDEKLFF
TGTGCCAGCAGCCAAATGGACAGGGACGAAAAACTGTTTTTT
>TRBJ2-7|many|TRBD1|TRBV7-9|14
CASSLMGQGYEQYF
TGTGCCAGCAGCTTAATGGGACAGGGGTACGAGCAGTACTTC
>TRBJ2-1|NA|TRBD2|TRBV14|16
CASSPRTSGNLYEQFF
TGTGCCAGCAGCCCTCGGACTAGCGGGAACCTCTATGAGCAGTTCTTC
>TRBJ2-7|NA|NA|TRBV28|14
CASSLSTVSYEQYF
TGTGCCAGCAGTTTAAGCACAGTCTCCTACGAGCAGTACTTC
>TRBJ2-1|NA|NA|TRBV21-1|13
CASSKAEYNEQFF
TGTGCCAGCAGCAAAGCGGAGTACAATGAGCAGTTCTTC
>TRBJ1-5|NA|NA|TRBV28|13
CASSPGFAQPQHF
TGTGCCAGCAGCCCAGGGTTCGCGCAGCCCCAGCATTTT
>TRBJ2-4|once|NA|TRBV15|16
CATSRGGASGKNIQYF
TGTGCCACCAGCAGAGGGGGGGCTAGCGGAAAAAACATTCAGTACTTC
>TRBJ1-4|NA|TRBD1|TRBV6-5|15
CASSYWGQGNEKLFF
TGTGCCAGCAGTTACTGGGGACAGGGGAACGAAAAACTGTTTTTT
>TRBJ2-1|NA|NA|TRBV4-1|14
CASSQERANYEQFF
TGCGCCAGCAGCCAAGAGAGGGCAAACTATGAGCAGTTCTTC
>TRBJ2-7|NA|TRBD1|TRBV6-5|15
CASSYSDRGPYEQYF
TGTGCCAGCAGTTATTCGGACAGGGGACCCTACGAGCAGTACTTC
>TRBJ1-6|NA|TRBD1|TRBV6-5|15
CASSSIDRGNSPLHF
TGTGCCAGCAGCTCCATCGACAGGGGGAATTCACCCCTCCACTTT
>TRBJ2-7|NA|NA|TRBV28|11
CASSLQYEQYF
TGTGCCAGCAGTTTACAGTACGAGCAGTACTTC
>TRBJ1-3|few|NA|TRBV7-6|18
CASSLWTEKGTLGNTIYF
TGTGCCAGCAGCCTTTGGACAGAAAAGGGGACCTTGGGAAACACCATATATTTT
>TRBJ2-5|NA|TRBD1|TRBV6-6|16
CASSYPDRAVQETQYF
TGTGCCAGCAGTTACCCGGACAGGGCAGTCCAAGAGACCCAGTACTTC
>TRBJ2-6|once|NA|TRBV7-9|16
CASSLDAGAGANVLTF
TGTGCCAGCAGCTTAGATGCTGGGGCCGGGGCCAACGTCCTGACTTTC
>TRBJ2-1|NA|NA|TRBV24-1|12
CATSKGYNEQFF
TGTGCCACCAGTAAGGGGTACAATGAGCAGTTCTTC
>TRBJ2-4|NA|TRBD2|TRBV19|16
CASSSPSGRYKNIQYF
TGTGCCAGTAGTTCACCTAGCGGGAGATACAAAAACATTCAGTACTTC
>TRBJ2-5|NA|NA|TRBV7-2|14
CASSLYGPEGTQYF
TGTGCCAGCAGCTTATATGGGCCAGAGGGGACCCAGTACTTC
>TRBJ1-1|NA|TRBD1|TRBV7-6|15
CASSIRGLGNTEAFF
TGTGCCAGCAGCATCAGGGGGCTCGGGAACACTGAAGCTTTCTTT
>TRBJ2-2|NA|NA|TRBV2|14
CASRNRVVGGELFF
TGTGCCAGCAGAAACAGGGTAGTAGGTGGGGAGCTGTTTTTT
>TRBJ2-3|NA|NA|TRBV12-3/TRBV12-4|11
CASSRSDTQYF
TGTGCCAGCAGCCGGTCAGATACGCAGTATTTT
>TRBJ1-1|NA|NA|TRBV12-5|15
CASGLVRAGGTEAFF
TGTGCTAGTGGTTTGGTAAGGGCCGGAGGGACTGAAGCTTTCTTT
>TRBJ2-1|NA|NA|TRBV10-3|12
CAISALYNEQFF
TGTGCCATCAGTGCCTTATACAATGAGCAGTTCTTC
>TRBJ1-1|NA|NA|TRBV10-3|12
CAISGSGAEAFF
TGTGCCATCAGTGGTTCAGGGGCTGAAGCTTTCTTT
>TRBJ2-7|once|NA|TRBV5-1|13
CASSPDRTFEQYF
TGCGCCAGCAGCCCTGACAGGACTTTCGAGCAGTACTTC
>TRBJ1-6|few|NA|TRBV28|12
CASSPPYSPLHF
TGTGCCAGCAGCCCCCCCTACTCACCCCTCCACTTT
>TRBJ2-3|NA|TRBD2|TRBV24-1|18
CATSDLSQGGWGTDTQYF
TGTGCCACCAGTGATTTATCTCAGGGAGGGTGGGGCACAGATACGCAGTATTTT
>TRBJ2-2|NA|NA|TRBV5-1|13
CASSLEGAGELFF
TGCGCCAGCAGCTTGGAGGGGGCCGGGGAGCTGTTTTTT
>TRBJ1-5|NA|TRBD1|TRBV19|14
CARHGGQHHQPQHF
TGTGCCAGGCATGGGGGACAGCACCATCAGCCCCAGCATTTT
>TRBJ2-1|NA|NA|TRBV4-3|16
CASSQDSGSSYNEQFF
TGCGCCAGCAGCCAAGATAGCGGAAGCTCCTACAATGAGCAGTTCTTC